The 2 T cell receptor beta chains below were found in one sample sequenced in a study of read filtering for tumor transcriptome and immune sequencing. The library was built from 400 ng RNA with molecular barcoded adaptors for alpha/delta and beta/gamma chains. One entry per CDR3 protein, called by TCRdb with MiXCR from the reads. Of around 130,000 distinct CDR3 sequences in the sample, 13% were seen once. Source material: a population of CD138-negative cells sorted from bone marrow. The receptors here all came from a donor at least 40 years old with multiple myeloma.

To note about this clonotype: The conserved phenylalanine or tryptophan is not found at the CDR3 terminus, so this likely reflects a read error. The rearrangement links TRBV5-1 to TRBJ2-5, with 10 bases matching TRBD1. Germline CDR1 reads SGHRS; CDR2 reads YFSETQ. The CDR3 loop spans 14 amino acids. V trimming: 4 bases; J trimming: 3 bases; junction bases outside the gene matches: 3. The CDR3 sequence is CASSIGTGEETQYL. The CDR3 DNA is TGCGCCAGCAGCATCGGGACAGGGGAAGAGACCCAGTACCTC.

As for this clonotype: A read error may be the cause here, since a much bigger clone is one base away. The chain uses TRBV5-1 and TRBJ1-1; TRBD1 might be the D (5 bases). The CDR3 is 14 amino acids. Per germline, CDR1 SGHRS and CDR2 YFSETQ. The CDR3, as DNA: TGCGCCAGCAGCCCGGGCGACAGAAACACTGAAACTTTCTTT. Its translation: CASSPGDRNTETFF. Combining the CDR3 with reference TRBV5-1 and TRBJ1-1 gives the whole variable domain KAGVTQTPRYLIKTRGQQVTLSCSPISGHRSVSWYQQTPGQGLQFLFEYFSETQRNKGNFPGRFSGRQFSNSRSEMNVSTLELGDSALYLCASSPGDRNTETFFGQGTRLTVV.